The 15 T cell receptor beta chains listed next were all sequenced from one sample in a study of cytomegalovirus exposure and HLA in healthy donors. PCR used 60 Vbeta primers and 13 Jbeta primers. TCRdb's copy holds only in-frame clones and misses some; the assay was immunoSEQ multiplex PCR. Among around 170,000 clones listed, around 80% were seen once. Specimen: PBMCs. The receptors stem from a man aged 40-49 years in good health and CMV-seronegative.

This clone was found a few times. The chain couples TRBV11-2 to TRBJ2-3, with D tentatively TRBD2 (5 bases). CDR3 length: 15 amino acids. Trimming removed 1 base at V and 5 bases at J, with 13 bases between. Germline values: CDR1 SGHAT, CDR2 FQNNGV. The CDR3 spells CASSLVGAAGDTQYF. The CDR3 bases are TGTGCCAGCAGCTTAGTTGGAGCGGCGGGAGATACGCAGTATTTT.

CDR3 sequence (DNA): TGTGCCAGCAGCTTGGGGGTCTCGGGACTAGCGGGAAGGGAGACCCAGTACTTC. This codes for CASSLGVSGLAGRETQYF. The chain joins TRBV5-4 to TRBJ2-5, with 13 bases identical to TRBD2. The V gene end was trimmed by 0 bases and the J gene end by 5 bases; junction bases not matched to a gene: 10. CDR3 length: 18 amino acids. Germline assignment: CDR1 SGHNT and CDR2 YYREEE (reference sequence).

The chain has TRBV7-9 and TRBJ1-1; D might be TRBD1 (5 bases). The germline V and J ends were trimmed by 4 bases and 1 base, with 13 bases remaining between them. The CDR3 covers 15 residues. Per the germline V gene, CDR1 is SEHNR and CDR2 is FQNEAQ (reference sequence). CDR3 loop: CASSSRGGENTEAFF. CDR3 coding DNA: TGTGCCAGCAGCTCCCGAGGAGGGGAGAACACTGAAGCTTTCTTT.

This clone is labeled medium-sized. The CDR3 sequence is CASSAEGGEQFF. The CDR3 DNA reads as TGTGCCAGCAGTGCCGAAGGAGGGGAGCAGTTCTTC. The chain has TRBV6-4 and TRBJ2-1; weak D call: TRBD2 (6 bases). Trimming removed 4 bases from V and 10 bases from J, with 11 bases in between. Per the germline V gene, CDR1 is MRHNA and CDR2 is SNTAGT. This CDR3 is built from 12 residues.

The rearrangement links TRBV5-1 to TRBJ1-2; 7 bases fit TRBD1. The CDR3 covers 15 residues. V lost 3 bases to trimming and J lost 0 bases; unmatched junction nucleotides: 5. Germline V lookup: CDR1 SGHRS, CDR2 YFSETQ. CDR3 region: CASSSGQATNYGYTF. In DNA, the CDR3 is TGCGCCAGCAGCTCCGGACAGGCCACTAACTATGGCTACACCTTC.

The rearrangement uses TRBV18 and TRBJ2-7; no clear D gene. This CDR3 contains 15 residues. V was clipped by 2 bases and J by 7 bases, with 18 bases between them. CDR1 KGHSH and CDR2 LQKENI come from the germline V gene. The CDR3 reads CASSPSDTLPPEQYV. The CDR3 nucleotides read TGTGCCAGCTCACCAAGTGACACTCTCCCTCCAGAGCAGTACGTC.

This clone was detected only a few times. V gene TRBV28 combines with J gene TRBJ1-2, with 8 bases lining up with TRBD1. V trimming: 2 bases; J trimming: 6 bases; junction bases outside the gene matches: 11. Germline CDR1 MDHEN, CDR2 SYDVKM. CDR3 length: 16 amino acids. The chain's CDR3 is CASSLGPTGGRDGYTF. The CDR3 DNA reads as TGTGCCAGCAGTTTAGGCCCAACAGGGGGGAGAGATGGCTACACCTTC.

The chain couples TRBV21-1 to TRBJ2-2; the table calls TRBD1, which could not be checked here. TRBV21-1 is a known pseudogene. CDR3 length: 16 amino acids. As DNA, the CDR3 is TGTGCCAGCAGCCCAAGGACAGGTCAGAACACCGGGGAGCTGTTTTTT. It specifies CASSPRTGQNTGELFF.

The rearrangement links TRBV11-2 to TRBJ2-7, with unresolved D. Germline V gene lookup returns CDR1 SGHAT and CDR2 FQNNGV. The CDR3 consists of 15 residues. Trimming cost V 0 bases and J 3 bases, with 12 bases left between them. In DNA, the CDR3 is TGTGCCAGCAGCTTAGATGCTAGAGGCAGCTACGAGCAGTACTTC. As protein: CASSLDARGSYEQYF.

Points on this clone: A read error is likely, as this CDR3 ends without the conserved phenylalanine or tryptophan. It is unclear where the CDR3 begins or ends on the DNA, so no DNA is shown, and the CDR3 is as TCRdb lists it. The rearrangement links TRBV2 to TRBJ2-6; TRBD1 is the table's D call and was not checked against the DNA. Germline V gives CDR1 SNHLY, CDR2 FYNNEI. 8 amino acids form the CDR3, both terminal residues included. CDR3 residues: CASRAQGS.

The chain is built from TRBV5-1 and TRBJ1-6, with a possible D match to TRBD1 (5 bases). Germline V CDR1 and CDR2: SGHRS, YFSETQ. The CDR3 covers 17 residues. V was cut by 4 bases and J by 0 bases, with 14 bases left in between. The CDR3 nucleotides read TGCGCCAGCAGCATTGGGGGGGGAAGCTCCTATAATTCACCCCTCCACTTT. As protein: CASSIGGGSSYNSPLHF.

This clone was observed a single time. This chain uses TRBV7-2 with TRBJ1-2; 7 bases map to TRBD1. Trimming cost V 4 bases and J 4 bases; bases outside gene matches: 9. The germline CDR1 and CDR2 sequences are SGHTA and FQGNSA. CDR3 length: 15 residues. The CDR3 bases are TGTGCCAGCAGCTGGGATCGGACAGGCGCCTATGGCTACACCTTC. It is translated as CASSWDRTGAYGYTF.

The chain couples TRBV6-5 to TRBJ2-2, with 9 bases lining up with TRBD1. V was pared by 6 bases and J by 3 bases, with 2 bases of the junction left unmatched. Germline CDR1 and CDR2: MNHEY and SVGAGI. The CDR3 is 14 amino acids. CDR3: CASSGTGYTGELFF. In DNA, the CDR3 is TGTGCCAGCAGCGGGACAGGGTACACCGGGGAGCTGTTTTTT.

This sequence joins TRBV19 and TRBJ1-1; tentatively, D is TRBD1 (5 bases). The ends were cut back, 0 bases at V and 1 base at J, with 9 bases in the middle. Germline V CDR1 and CDR2: LNHDA, SQIVND (reference sequence). The CDR3 extends over 15 amino acids. The CDR3: CASSIDDSPNTEAFF. The CDR3 DNA sequence: TGTGCCAGTAGTATAGACGACAGCCCGAACACTGAAGCTTTCTTT.

The rearrangement links TRBV28 to TRBJ2-7; no reliable D call. V was cut by 7 bases and J by 9 bases, with 19 bases left in between. CDR3 size: 13 residues. The germline V gene encodes CDR1 MDHEN and CDR2 SYDVKM. Here the CDR3 DNA reads TGTGCCAGCACCCCACCCAGAGGTGAAAGGCAGTACTTC. Protein product: CASTPPRGERQYF.